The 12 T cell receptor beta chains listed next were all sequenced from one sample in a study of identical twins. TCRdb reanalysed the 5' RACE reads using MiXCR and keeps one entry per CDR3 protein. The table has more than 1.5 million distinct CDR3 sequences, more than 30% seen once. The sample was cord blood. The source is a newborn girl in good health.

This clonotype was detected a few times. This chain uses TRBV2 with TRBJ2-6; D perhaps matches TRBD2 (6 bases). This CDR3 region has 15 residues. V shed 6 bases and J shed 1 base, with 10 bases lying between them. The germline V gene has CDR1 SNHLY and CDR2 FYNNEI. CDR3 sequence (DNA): TGTGCCAGCAGGCAACTAGCTTCTGGGGCCAACGTCCTGACTTTC. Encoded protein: CASRQLASGANVLTF.

The CDR3 nucleotides are TGTGCCAGCAGGGCAGCGGGAGGCCGGTACGAGCAGTACTTC. Translated: CASRAAGGRYEQYF. J is TRBJ2-5 and V is TRBV28, with 9 bases that match TRBD2. The end of the DNA aligns better with TRBJ2-7, so the J call may be wrong. Germline V gene lookup returns CDR1 MDHEN and CDR2 SYDVKM. The CDR3 loop spans 14 amino acids.

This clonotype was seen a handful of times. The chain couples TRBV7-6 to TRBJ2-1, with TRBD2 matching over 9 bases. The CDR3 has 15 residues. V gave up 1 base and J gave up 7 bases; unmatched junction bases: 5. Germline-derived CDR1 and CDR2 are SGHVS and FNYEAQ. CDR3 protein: CASSLGGLALNEQFF. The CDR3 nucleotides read TGTGCCAGCAGCTTAGGGGGACTAGCTCTAAATGAGCAGTTCTTC.

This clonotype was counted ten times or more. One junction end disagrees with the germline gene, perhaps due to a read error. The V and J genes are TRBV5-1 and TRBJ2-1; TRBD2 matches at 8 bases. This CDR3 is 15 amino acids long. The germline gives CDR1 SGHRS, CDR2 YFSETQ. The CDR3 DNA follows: TGTGCCAGCAGCCCCGGGACTAGCTCCTACAATGAGCAGTTCTTC. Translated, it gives CASSPGTSSYNEQFF.

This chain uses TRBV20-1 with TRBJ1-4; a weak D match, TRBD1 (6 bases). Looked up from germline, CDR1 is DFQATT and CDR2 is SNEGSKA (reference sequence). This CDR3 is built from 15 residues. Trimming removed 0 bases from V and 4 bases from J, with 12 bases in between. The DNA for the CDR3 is TGCAGTGCTAGAGATCGGAAGGGGGTTAATGAAAAACTGTTTTTT. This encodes CSARDRKGVNEKLFF.

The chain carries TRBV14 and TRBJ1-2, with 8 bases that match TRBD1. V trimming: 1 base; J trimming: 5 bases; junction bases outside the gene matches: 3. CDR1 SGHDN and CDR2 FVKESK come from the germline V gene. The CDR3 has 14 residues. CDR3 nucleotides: TGTGCCAGCAGCCAAGGCAGGGGGCTTTATGGCTACACCTTC. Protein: CASSQGRGLYGYTF.

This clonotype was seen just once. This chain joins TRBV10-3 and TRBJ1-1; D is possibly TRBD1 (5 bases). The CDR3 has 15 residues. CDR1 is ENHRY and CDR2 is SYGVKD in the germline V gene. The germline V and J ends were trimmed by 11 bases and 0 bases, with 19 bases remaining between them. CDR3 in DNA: TGTGCCTTCACCGACGGTAGGGGTCTGAACACTGAAGCTTTCTTT. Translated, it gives CAFTDGRGLNTEAFF.

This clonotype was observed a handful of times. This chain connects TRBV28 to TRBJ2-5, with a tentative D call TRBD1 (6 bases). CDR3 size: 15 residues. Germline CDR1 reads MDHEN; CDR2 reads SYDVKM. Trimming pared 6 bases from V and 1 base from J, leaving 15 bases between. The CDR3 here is CASRYSTGPQETQYF. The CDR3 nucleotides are TGTGCCAGCAGATATTCTACAGGGCCCCAAGAGACCCAGTACTTC.

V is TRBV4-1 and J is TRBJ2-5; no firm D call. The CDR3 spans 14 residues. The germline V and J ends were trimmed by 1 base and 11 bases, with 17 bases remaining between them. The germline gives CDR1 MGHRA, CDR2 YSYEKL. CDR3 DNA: TGCGCCAGCAGCCAAGGCTTTAGGTACAATGAGCAGTACTTC. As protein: CASSQGFRYNEQYF.

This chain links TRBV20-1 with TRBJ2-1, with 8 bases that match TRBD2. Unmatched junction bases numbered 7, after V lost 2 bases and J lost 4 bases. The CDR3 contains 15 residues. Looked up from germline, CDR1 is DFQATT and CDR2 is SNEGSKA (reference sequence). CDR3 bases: TGCAGTGCTAGATTTGGCGGGGGGTCGTACAATGAGCAGTTCTTC. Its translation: CSARFGGGSYNEQFF.

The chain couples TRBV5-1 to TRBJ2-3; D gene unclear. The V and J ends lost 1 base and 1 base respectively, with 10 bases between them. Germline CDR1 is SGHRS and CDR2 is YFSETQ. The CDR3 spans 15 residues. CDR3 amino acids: CASSLIVAGTDTQYF. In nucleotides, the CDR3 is TGCGCCAGCAGCTTGATAGTAGCCGGCACAGATACGCAGTATTTT.

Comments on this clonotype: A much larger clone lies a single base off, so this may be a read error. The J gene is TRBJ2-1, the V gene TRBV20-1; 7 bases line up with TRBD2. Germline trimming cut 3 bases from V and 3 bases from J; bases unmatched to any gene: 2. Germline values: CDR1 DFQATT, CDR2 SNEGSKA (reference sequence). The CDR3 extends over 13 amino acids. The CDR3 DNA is TGCAGTGCTAGGAGCGGGATCTACAATGAGCAGTTCTTC. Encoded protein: CSARSGIYNEQFF.